This section outlines one T cell receptor beta chain sequence together with its context. The sample belongs to a study of early T cells in non-severe SARS-CoV-2 infection. TCRdb used MiXCR to reprocess the 5' RACE reads, holding one entry per CDR3 protein. In the table there are tens of thousands of distinct CDR3 sequences, 9.4% of which are singletons. Germline V gives CDR1 SGHTS, CDR2 YDEGEE. V was shortened by 5 bases and J by 10 bases, with 4 bases between the two germline ends. This CDR3 spans 10 amino acids. The TCR comes from an adult who was a healthcare worker with PCR-confirmed SARS-CoV-2 infection or an uninfected control (not recorded which). Specimen: whole blood, collected at baseline. V usage is TRBV5-8 and J usage is TRBJ2-6; unclear D gene. CDR3 amino acids: CASSWNVLTF. CDR3 nucleotides: TGTGCCAGCAGTTGGAACGTCCTGACTTTC.